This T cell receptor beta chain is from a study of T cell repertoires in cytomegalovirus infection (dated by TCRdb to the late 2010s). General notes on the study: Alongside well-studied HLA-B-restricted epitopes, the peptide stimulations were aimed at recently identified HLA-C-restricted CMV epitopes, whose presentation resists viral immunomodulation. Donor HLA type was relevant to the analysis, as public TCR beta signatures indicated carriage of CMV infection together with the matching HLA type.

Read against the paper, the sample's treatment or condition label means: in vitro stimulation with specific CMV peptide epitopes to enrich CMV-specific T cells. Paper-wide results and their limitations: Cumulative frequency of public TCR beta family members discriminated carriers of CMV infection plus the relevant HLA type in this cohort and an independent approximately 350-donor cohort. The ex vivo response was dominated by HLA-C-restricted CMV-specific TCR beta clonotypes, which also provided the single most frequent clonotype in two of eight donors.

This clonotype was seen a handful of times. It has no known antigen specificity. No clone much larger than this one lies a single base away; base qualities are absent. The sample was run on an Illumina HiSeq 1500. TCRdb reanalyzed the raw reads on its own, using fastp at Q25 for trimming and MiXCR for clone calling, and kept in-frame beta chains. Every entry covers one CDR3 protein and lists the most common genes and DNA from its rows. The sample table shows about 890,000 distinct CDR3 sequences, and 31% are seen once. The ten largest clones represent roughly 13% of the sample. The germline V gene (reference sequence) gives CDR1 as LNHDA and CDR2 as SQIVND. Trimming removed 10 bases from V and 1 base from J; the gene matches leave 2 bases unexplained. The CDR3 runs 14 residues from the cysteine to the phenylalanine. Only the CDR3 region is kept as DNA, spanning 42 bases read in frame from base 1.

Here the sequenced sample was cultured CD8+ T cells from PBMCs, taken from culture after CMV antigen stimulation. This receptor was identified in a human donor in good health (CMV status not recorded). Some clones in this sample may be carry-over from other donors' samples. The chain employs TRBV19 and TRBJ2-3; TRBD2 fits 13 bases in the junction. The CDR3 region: CATGLAGGTDTQYF. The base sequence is TGTGCCACCGGACTAGCGGGGGGCACAGATACGCAGTATTTT. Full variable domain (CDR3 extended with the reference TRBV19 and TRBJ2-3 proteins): DGGITQSPKYLFRKEGQNVTLSCEQNLNHDAMYWYRQDPGQGLRLIYYSQIVNDFQKGDIAEGYSVSREKKESFPLTVTSAQKNPTAFYLCATGLAGGTDTQYFGPGTRLTVL.